What follows is one T cell receptor beta chain and its context. This entry belongs to a study of blood T cells in healthy people across ages. The CDR3 extends over 14 amino acids. Trimming removed 1 base at V and 3 bases at J, with 10 bases between. CDR1 is SGHRS and CDR2 is YFSETQ in the germline V gene. Through a sample-barcoded 5' primer and a J-beta primer mix, a second PCR was run for roughly 6 to 11 cycles. Per sample, CDR3-containing paired-end reads numbered at least 2.5 million. MiXCR was run by TCRdb on the 5' RACE reads, yielding one entry per CDR3 protein. The table includes more than 750,000 distinct CDR3 sequences, 25% to 35% detected once. The sample also formed part of further work on T cells of mothers and their children.

The V gene is TRBV5-1, the J gene TRBJ1-1, with a tentative D call TRBD1 (5 bases). This TCR was sampled from a woman in her forties in good health. The sequenced sample consisted of blood. In DNA, the CDR3 is TGCGCCAGCAGCTTGTGGGGGATTTACACTGAAGCTTTCTTT. It yields the protein CASSLWGIYTEAFF.